The entry below gives a single T cell receptor beta chain sequence along with its context. TCRdb reprocessed the 5' RACE reads via MiXCR and lists one record per CDR3 protein. The sample yields 65,000 to 85,000 distinct CDR3 sequences, roughly 10% seen once. This CDR3 spans 18 amino acids. Germline lookup yields CDR1 MDHEN and CDR2 SYDVKM. V was shortened by 5 bases and J by 3 bases, with 23 bases between the two germline ends. The data derive from a study of early T cells in non-severe SARS-CoV-2 infection. The starting material was whole blood, obtained at baseline. The clonotype originates from an adult who was a healthcare worker with PCR-confirmed SARS-CoV-2 infection or an uninfected control (not recorded which). The chain has TRBV28 and TRBJ2-4, with D maybe TRBD2 (6 bases). The chain's CDR3 is CASSTLAWAGLDKNIQYF. DNA of the CDR3: TGTGCCAGCAGTACACTAGCCTGGGCTGGGCTGGACAAAAACATTCAGTACTTC.